This T cell receptor (beta chain) was recovered during a study of metastatic and nonmetastatic thyroid tumors. In the study overall: Repertoires of blood and of tissue (tumor or nodule) from malignant and benign thyroid patients were compared.

Whole-study findings and limits: A significant increase in TCR beta diversity was reportedly seen in malignant thyroid tumors relative to benign nodules, in blood and tumor.

No treatment of any kind had been given to any patient before thyroid surgery. Germline V gene lookup returns CDR1 KGHSH and CDR2 LQKENI. V shed 2 bases and J shed 3 bases, with 10 bases lying between them. The CDR3 loop spans 14 amino acids. About this clone: Its antigen is not known. A read error may be the cause here, since a much bigger clone is one base away.

As handled by the study authors: What underpinned the distant-metastasis classifier for papillary thyroid cancer was the set of CDR3 differences across clinicopathological groups. TCRdb re-analyzed the PCR reads through MiXCR. TCRdb, not the original authors, processed these V and J calls. The sample carries under 60,000 clones, around 21% recorded once. The specimen was blood. This receptor was obtained from a male donor with papillary thyroid cancer or a benign thyroid nodule (not recorded which). Some clones in this sample may be carry-over from other donors' samples. This chain links TRBV18 with TRBJ1-1; no reliable D call. The CDR3 DNA follows: TGTGCCAGCTCACCATCACAGCTGGACACTGAAGCTTTCTTT. It codes for CASSPSQLDTEAFF.